These 27 T cell receptor beta chains share one sample of origin, sequenced in a study of blood T cell repertoires in COVID-19. This table comes from immunoSEQ multiplex PCR, and its TCRdb copy is limited to in-frame clones, with some not included. The sample lists approximately 65,000 clones, around 84% occurring once. Sequencing was carried out using peripheral blood. The receptors stem from a man aged 50 to 59 with acute or convalescent COVID-19.

The chain carries TRBV7-3 and TRBJ1-1; 8 positions match TRBD1. Germline assignment: CDR1 SGHTA and CDR2 FQGTGA. The ends lost 6 bases at V and 4 bases at J; junction bases unmatched: 7. This CDR3 has 14 residues. CDR3 sequence reads: CASSYTGGLTEAFF. In DNA form, the CDR3 reads TGTGCCAGCAGTTACACAGGGGGGCTCACTGAAGCTTTCTTT.

V is TRBV7-9 and J is TRBJ1-1; weak D call: TRBD1 (6 bases). V was shortened by 3 bases and J by 2 bases, with 13 bases between the two germline ends. CDR3 length: 15 amino acids. Germline CDR1 is SEHNR and CDR2 is FQNEAQ (reference sequence). CDR3 nucleotide sequence: TGTGCCAGCAGCTTGACAGGTGGACCAAACACTGAAGCTTTCTTT. It codes for CASSLTGGPNTEAFF.

There are a few counts of this clone. The J gene is TRBJ2-4, the V gene TRBV15; a weak D match, TRBD2 (5 bases). V was shortened by 0 bases and J by 4 bases, with 25 bases between the two germline ends. In germline, CDR1 is LNHNV, CDR2 YYDKDF (reference sequence). The CDR3 runs to 20 residues. CDR3 sequence reads: CATSRDSRVGGGGGKNIQYF. The CDR3 nucleotides are TGTGCCACCAGCAGAGATTCTCGGGTCGGCGGTGGAGGTGGGAAAAACATTCAGTACTTC.

The chain employs TRBV15 and TRBJ1-5, with 8 nucleotides matching TRBD1. Germline V gives CDR1 LNHNV, CDR2 YYDKDF (reference sequence). V gave up 4 bases and J gave up 1 base; unmatched junction bases: 3. The CDR3 totals 15 residues. The CDR3 region is CATSNRGKSNQPQHF. The CDR3 DNA reads as TGTGCCACCAGCAACAGGGGGAAGAGCAATCAGCCCCAGCATTTT.

J is TRBJ2-1 and V is TRBV4-1; 11 positions match TRBD2. The length of the CDR3 is 16 residues. V lost 0 bases and J lost 8; bases outside the gene matches: 6. Germline V gene data show CDR1 as MGHRA and CDR2 as YSYEKL. CDR3 nucleotides: TGCGCCAGCAGCCAAGAGGTAGCGGGGGGGCTCGATGAGCAGTTCTTC. This gives the protein CASSQEVAGGLDEQFF.

This chain joins TRBV5-6 and TRBJ2-5; a weak D match, TRBD2 (6 bases). The CDR3 length is 13 residues. Germline V gives CDR1 SGHDT, CDR2 YYEEEE. Trimming removed 1 base from V and 5 bases from J, with 9 bases in between. The CDR3 DNA follows: TGTGCCAGCAGCTTGAGGAGCGGGGAGACCCAGTACTTC. This sequence encodes CASSLRSGETQYF.

This clone was found once. This chain links TRBV7-8 with TRBJ2-1, with 7 positions matching TRBD1. After removal of 5 bases from V and 11 bases from J, the junction contained 6 bases not matched to a gene. The CDR3 contains 12 residues. Germline assignment: CDR1 SGHVS and CDR2 FQNEAQ. The CDR3 DNA reads TGTGCCAGCAGCGTCAGGGACAGTAAGCAGTTCTTC. Amino acid sequence: CASSVRDSKQFF.

This clone was recorded only once. This chain uses TRBV19 with TRBJ1-6; 10 positions agree with TRBD1. The CDR3 totals 14 residues. The germline V gene has CDR1 LNHDA and CDR2 SQIVND (reference sequence). Unmatched junction bases numbered 3, after V lost 3 bases and J lost 10 bases. DNA of the CDR3: TGTGCCAGTAGTATTGACAGGGGGCTGTCACCCCTCCACTTT. This sequence encodes CASSIDRGLSPLHF.

This chain uses TRBV10-3 with TRBJ2-5; 7 bases are a match to TRBD2. The CDR3 runs 14 residues. V was pared by 6 bases and J by 3 bases, with 7 bases of the junction left unmatched. The V gene's germline CDR1 is ENHRY and CDR2 SYGVKD. CDR3 region: CAISPAGTKETQYF. Here the CDR3 DNA reads TGTGCCATCAGCCCTGCCGGGACTAAAGAGACCCAGTACTTC.

The CDR3 bases are TGTGCCAGCAGCCTGAAAGGGGGCTCTGGAAACACCATATATTTT. It is translated as CASSLKGGSGNTIYF. This chain joins TRBV5-5 and TRBJ1-3, with D possibly matching TRBD1 (6 bases). Between the trimmed V and J ends, which lost 4 bases and 0 bases, there was a span of 11 bases. CDR3 length: 15 amino acids. Germline lookup yields CDR1 SGHKS and CDR2 YYEKEE (reference sequence).

This rearrangement joins TRBV21-1 to TRBJ2-5; the table's TRBD1 call for D was not verified on the DNA. TRBV21-1 is labeled a pseudogene. CDR3 length equals 15 residues. The CDR3 region has the DNA TGTGCCAGCAGCAAAGGACAGGGGGATTCAGAGACCCAGTACTTC. Translation gives CASSKGQGDSETQYF.

V gene TRBV10-2 combines with J gene TRBJ2-7; possible D gene TRBD1, 5 bases. V lost 6 bases to trimming and J lost 3 bases, with 12 bases between them. CDR3 size: 13 residues. The germline V gene encodes CDR1 WSHSY and CDR2 SAAADI. CDR3 sequence (DNA): TGCGCCAGCAGCTCCGACAGAGTCTACGAGCAGTACTTC. It encodes CASSSDRVYEQYF.

The chain is built from TRBV7-2 and TRBJ1-5; D may be TRBD1 (5 bases). The V end lost 3 bases, the J end lost 3 bases, and 9 bases lay between the germline ends. The CDR3 has 14 amino acids. Germline V lookup: CDR1 SGHTA, CDR2 FQGNSA. CDR3 DNA: TGTGCCAGCAGCTTCGACAGCTTCAATCAGCCCCAGCATTTT. Translation: CASSFDSFNQPQHF.

This chain links TRBV7-2 with TRBJ1-6; the D is unclear. The CDR3 is 13 residues long. CDR1 is SGHTA and CDR2 is FQGNSA in the germline V gene. Deletions cut 4 bases from V and 6 bases from J, with 7 bases between. The CDR3 nucleotides are TGTGCCAGCAGCTCAAACAGTAATTCACCCCTCCACTTT. Its protein is CASSSNSNSPLHF.

This chain links TRBV7-8 with TRBJ2-2; 11 nucleotides agree with TRBD2. The CDR3 totals 15 residues. J lost 7 bases, V lost 3 bases, and 4 bases had no gene match. Germline-derived CDR1 and CDR2 are SGHVS and FQNEAQ. As DNA, the CDR3 is TGTGCCAGCAGCTTGCTAGCGGGAGGATTCGGGGAGCTGTTTTTT. Residues: CASSLLAGGFGELFF.

The gene calls are TRBV7-9 and TRBJ2-7, with D perhaps matching TRBD2 (6 bases). Between the trimmed V and J ends, which lost 3 bases and 6 bases, there was a span of 15 bases. The CDR3 totals 14 residues. Germline V lookup: CDR1 SEHNR, CDR2 FQNEAQ (reference sequence). DNA for the CDR3: TGTGCCAGCAGCTTTTTTGCAGGGACTTCCGAGCAGTACTTC. Its translation is CASSFFAGTSEQYF.

The V and J genes are TRBV24-1 and TRBJ2-1; 7 bases are shared with TRBD1. The CDR3 sequence is 17 residues long. V was clipped by 3 bases and J by 5 bases; unmatched bases: 12. Germline CDR1 and CDR2: KGHDR and SFDVKD. CDR3 nucleotides: TGTGCCACCAGTGATGCCCTAGGGACAGAAGTTAACAATGAGCAGTTCTTC. This translates into CATSDALGTEVNNEQFF.

The genes are TRBV7-3 and TRBJ2-1, with a tentative D call TRBD2 (6 bases). The length of the CDR3 is 15 residues. CDR1 and CDR2 (germline): SGHTA, FQGTGA. Trimming removed 1 base from V and 0 bases from J, with 7 bases in between. For the CDR3, the DNA is TGTGCCAGCAGCTTAATCGGGAGCTCCTACAATGAGCAGTTCTTC. Translation gives CASSLIGSSYNEQFF.

The rearrangement joins TRBV6-1 to TRBJ2-5; 8 bases are shared with TRBD2. There are 16 residues in the CDR3. The trim removed 2 bases at V and 5 bases at J, leaving 10 bases unmatched. The germline V gene encodes CDR1 MNHNS and CDR2 SASEGT. The CDR3 sequence: CASSETTSASWETQYF. Written as DNA, the CDR3 is TGTGCCAGCAGTGAAACGACTAGCGCCTCCTGGGAGACCCAGTACTTC.

J is TRBJ2-1 and V is TRBV2, with 11 positions matching TRBD2. CDR1 and CDR2 (germline): SNHLY, FYNNEI. The CDR3 is made up of 12 amino acids. V lost 4 bases and J lost 13; bases outside the gene matches: 3. DNA of the CDR3: TGTGCCAGCAGTGGTAGCGGGAGGGCCCAGTTCTTC. It yields the protein CASSGSGRAQFF. Variable domain in full (rest from reference TRBV2 and TRBJ2-1): EPEVTQTPSHQVTQMGQEVILRCVPISNHLYFYWYRQILGQKVEFLVSFYNNEISEKSEIFDDQFSVERPDGSNFTLKIRSTKLEDSAMYFCASSGSGRAQFFGPGTRLTVL.

J is TRBJ2-2 and V is TRBV6-5, with D uncertain. Between the trimmed V and J ends, which lost 0 bases and 1 base, there was a span of 6 bases. Germline loops: CDR1 MNHEY, CDR2 SVGAGI. The CDR3 has 15 residues. In DNA, the CDR3 is TGTGCCAGCAGTTACTCCCAGGAGAACACCGGGGAGCTGTTTTTT. Translating it yields CASSYSQENTGELFF.

V usage is TRBV9 and J usage is TRBJ2-7, with D uncertain. CDR1 and CDR2 from the germline V gene are SGDLS and YYNGEE. This CDR3 has 10 amino acids. V was cut by 2 bases and J by 6 bases, with 3 bases left in between. This chain's CDR3 is CASSVGEQYF. For the CDR3, the DNA is TGTGCCAGCAGCGTCGGCGAGCAGTACTTC.

This rearrangement joins TRBV5-1 to TRBJ2-2; 7 nucleotides align to TRBD2. Unmatched junction bases numbered 15, after V lost 6 bases and J lost 4 bases. Germline-derived CDR1 and CDR2 are SGHRS and YFSETQ. The CDR3 spans 17 residues. CDR3: CASTATLADGVTGELFF. The CDR3 DNA reads as TGCGCCAGCACAGCGACTCTAGCGGATGGAGTCACCGGGGAGCTGTTTTTT.

The rearrangement uses TRBV5-8 and TRBJ2-4; TRBD2 might be the D (6 bases). CDR3 length: 16 amino acids. The germline V and J ends were trimmed by 6 bases and 0 bases, with 16 bases remaining between them. CDR1 is SGHTS and CDR2 is YDEGEE in the germline V gene. The CDR3 reads CASTKGGLIAKNIQYF. The DNA for the CDR3 is TGTGCCAGCACCAAAGGAGGGCTGATAGCCAAAAACATTCAGTACTTC.

The chain joins TRBV9 to TRBJ1-1; 7 nucleotides align to TRBD1. With V trimmed by 4 bases and J by 3 bases, 3 bases remained unmatched. Germline CDR1 and CDR2: SGDLS and YYNGEE. There are 13 residues in the CDR3. CDR3 sequence (DNA): TGTGCCAGCAGCCTCCAGGGGGACACTGAAGCTTTCTTT. As protein: CASSLQGDTEAFF.

V is TRBV10-3 and J is TRBJ2-1; TRBD2 matches 9 bases. The trim removed 7 bases at V and 2 bases at J, leaving 6 bases unmatched. Germline CDR1 and CDR2: ENHRY and SYGVKD. The CDR3 totals 15 residues. The CDR3 sequence is CAITPTSGAYNEQFF. The CDR3, as DNA: TGTGCCATCACCCCGACTAGCGGAGCCTACAATGAGCAGTTCTTC.

A single count supports this clone. This chain uses TRBV18 with TRBJ1-4, with TRBD1 identical over 7 bases. The CDR3 is 13 amino acids. Trimming removed 5 bases from V and 15 bases from J; junction bases left unmatched: 12. Germline V CDR1 and CDR2: KGHSH, LQKENI. The CDR3 DNA follows: TGTGCCAGCTCAAGGACAGGACAGGCACGGATGTTTTTT. It translates to CASSRTGQARMFF. The whole variable domain, remainder taken from reference TRBV18 and TRBJ1-4, is NAGVMQNPRHLVRRRGQEARLRCSPMKGHSHVYWYRQLPEEGLKFMVYLQKENIIDESGMPKERFSAEFPKEGPSILRIQQVVRGDSAAYFCASSRTGQARMFFGSGTQLSVL.